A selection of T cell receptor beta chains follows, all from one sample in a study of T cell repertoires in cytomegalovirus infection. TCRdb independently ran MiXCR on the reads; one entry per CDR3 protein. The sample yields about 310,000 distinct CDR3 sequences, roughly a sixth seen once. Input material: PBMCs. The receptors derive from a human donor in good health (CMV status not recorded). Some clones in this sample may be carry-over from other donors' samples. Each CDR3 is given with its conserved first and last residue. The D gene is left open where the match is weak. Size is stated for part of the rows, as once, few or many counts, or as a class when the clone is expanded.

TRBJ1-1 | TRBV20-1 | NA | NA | CSALRQASTEAFF | TGCAGTGCCCTTCGACAGGCCTCCACCGAAGCTTTCTTT
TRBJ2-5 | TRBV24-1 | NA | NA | CATSDPEETQYF | TGTGCCACCAGTGACCCTGAGGAGACCCAGTACTTC
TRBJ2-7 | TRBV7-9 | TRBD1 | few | CASSLPTGDHEQYF | TGTGCCAGCAGCTTACCGACAGGGGACCACGAGCAGTACTTC
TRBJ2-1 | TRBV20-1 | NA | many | CSASPRQVLGEQFF | TGCAGTGCTAGTCCCCGACAGGTCCTGGGTGAGCAGTTCTTC
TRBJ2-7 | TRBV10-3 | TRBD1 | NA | CAISDFGQGEQYF | TGTGCCATCAGTGACTTTGGACAGGGCGAGCAGTACTTC
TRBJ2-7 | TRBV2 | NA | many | CASSEIWGATVYEQYF | TGTGCCAGCAGTGAAATCTGGGGGGCAACGGTTTACGAGCAGTACTTC
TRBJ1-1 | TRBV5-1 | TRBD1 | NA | CASSLIPGQTEAFF | TGCGCCAGCAGCTTGATTCCGGGACAGACTGAAGCTTTCTTT
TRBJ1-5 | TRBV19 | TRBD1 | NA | CASSTWTGASNQPQHF | TGTGCCAGTAGTACATGGACAGGCGCGAGCAATCAGCCCCAGCATTTT
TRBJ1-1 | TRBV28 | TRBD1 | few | CASRRTGGWTEAFF | TGTGCCAGCAGAAGAACAGGGGGCTGGACTGAAGCTTTCTTT
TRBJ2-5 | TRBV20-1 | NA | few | CSARGSLWDGGIRVIQETQYF | TGCAGTGCTAGAGGCTCCCTTTGGGACGGGGGTATAAGGGTAATCCAAGAGACCCAGTACTTC
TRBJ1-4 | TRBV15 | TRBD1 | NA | CATSSRTGWAEKLFF | TGTGCCACCAGCTCCCGGACAGGGTGGGCTGAAAAACTGTTTTTT
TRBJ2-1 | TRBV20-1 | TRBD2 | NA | CSAQRENKYNEQFF | TGCAGTGCGCAGCGGGAGAATAAATACAATGAGCAGTTCTTC
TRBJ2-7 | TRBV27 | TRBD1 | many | CASSSTLRGQYEQYF | TGTGCCAGCAGTTCCACCCTCAGGGGACAGTACGAGCAGTACTTC
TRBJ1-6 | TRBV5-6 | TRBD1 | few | CASSTSPSGTDNSPLHF | TGTGCCAGCAGTACTTCCCCCTCCGGGACAGATAATTCACCCCTCCACTTT
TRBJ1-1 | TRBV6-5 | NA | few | CASSYSPPGGSFTEAFF | TGTGCCAGCAGTTACTCCCCCCCTGGAGGGAGCTTCACTGAAGCTTTCTTT
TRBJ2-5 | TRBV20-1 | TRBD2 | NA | CSALTSGELWETQYF | TGCAGTGCTCTTACTAGCGGGGAGCTATGGGAGACCCAGTACTTC
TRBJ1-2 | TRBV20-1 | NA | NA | CSATTDGNYGYTF | TGCAGTGCTACGACGGACGGAAACTATGGCTACACCTTC
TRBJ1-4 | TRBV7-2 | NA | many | CASSLAAGRNEKLFF | TGTGCCAGCAGCTTAGCGGCAGGCAGGAATGAAAAACTGTTTTTT
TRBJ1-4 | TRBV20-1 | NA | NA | CSARYRSNNEKLFF | TGCAGTGCTAGGTACAGGTCGAATAATGAAAAACTGTTTTTT
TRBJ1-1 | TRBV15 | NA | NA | CATSSIGIESSPEAFF | TGTGCCACCAGCAGTATCGGAATTGAAAGTTCCCCTGAAGCTTTCTTT
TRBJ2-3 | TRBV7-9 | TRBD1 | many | CASSSGRGPSTDTQYF | TGTGCCAGCAGCTCCGGAAGGGGGCCGAGTACAGATACGCAGTATTTT
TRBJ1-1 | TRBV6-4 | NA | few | CASSDPNGGRNTEAFF | TGTGCCAGCAGTGACCCCAATGGGGGAAGGAACACTGAAGCTTTCTTT
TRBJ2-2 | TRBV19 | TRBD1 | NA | CASSTDRGTSGELFF | TGTGCCAGTAGTACGGACAGGGGAACGTCCGGGGAGCTGTTTTTT
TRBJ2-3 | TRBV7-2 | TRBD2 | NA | CATHTGGAADTQYF | TGTGCCACTCACACGGGGGGGGCCGCAGATACGCAGTATTTT
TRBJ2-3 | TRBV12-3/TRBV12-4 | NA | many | CASSLAGMTRATQYF | TGTGCCAGCAGTTTAGCCGGCATGACTAGAGCTACGCAGTATTTT
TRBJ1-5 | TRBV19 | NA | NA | CASSIRELDQPQHF | TGTGCCAGTAGTATCAGGGAACTGGATCAGCCCCAGCATTTT
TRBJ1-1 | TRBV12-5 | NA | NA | CASGLGREAFF | TGTGCTAGTGGTTTGGGCCGTGAAGCTTTCTTT
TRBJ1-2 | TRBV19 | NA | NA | CASSDKRGANYGYTF | TGTGCCAGTAGCGATAAGAGAGGGGCCAACTATGGCTACACCTTC
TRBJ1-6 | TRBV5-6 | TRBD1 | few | CASSLRLTGVFNSPLHF | TGTGCCAGCAGCTTGAGATTGACAGGGGTCTTTAATTCACCCCTCCACTTT
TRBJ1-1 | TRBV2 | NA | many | CASSEDSEAFF | TGTGCCAGCAGTGAAGACAGTGAAGCTTTCTTT
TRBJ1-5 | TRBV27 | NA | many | CASRPSRGEGDGQPQHF | TGTGCCAGCAGGCCCTCCCGGGGTGAGGGGGACGGACAGCCCCAGCATTTT
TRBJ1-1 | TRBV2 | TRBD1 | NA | CATSRDRETEAFF | TGTGCCACCTCAAGGGACAGGGAGACTGAAGCTTTCTTT
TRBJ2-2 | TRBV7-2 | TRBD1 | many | CASSFTGTDITGELFF | TGTGCCAGCAGCTTTACCGGGACAGACATCACCGGGGAGCTGTTTTTT
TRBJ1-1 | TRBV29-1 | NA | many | CSVVATYTEAFF | TGCAGCGTTGTCGCGACCTACACTGAAGCTTTCTTT
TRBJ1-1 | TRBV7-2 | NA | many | CASSFLTAPNTEAFF | TGTGCCAGCAGCTTCCTGACTGCACCGAACACTGAAGCTTTCTTT
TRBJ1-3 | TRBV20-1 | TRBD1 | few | CSARGLVEGAENTIYF | TGCAGTGCCAGAGGACTTGTAGAGGGGGCGGAAAACACCATATATTTT
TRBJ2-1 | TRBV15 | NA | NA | CATSRDNEQFF | TGTGCCACCAGCAGGGACAATGAGCAGTTCTTC
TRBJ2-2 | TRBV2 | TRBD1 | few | CASSEGDRQTGELFF | TGTGCCAGCAGTGAGGGGGACAGACAAACCGGGGAGCTGTTTTTT
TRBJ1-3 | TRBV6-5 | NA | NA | CASSPLGVPGNTIYF | TGTGCCAGCAGCCCCCTAGGGGTCCCTGGAAACACCATATATTTT
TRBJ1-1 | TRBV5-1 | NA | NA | CASSLTSRGTEAFF | TGCGCCAGCAGCCTAACTTCGCGGGGAACTGAAGCTTTCTTT